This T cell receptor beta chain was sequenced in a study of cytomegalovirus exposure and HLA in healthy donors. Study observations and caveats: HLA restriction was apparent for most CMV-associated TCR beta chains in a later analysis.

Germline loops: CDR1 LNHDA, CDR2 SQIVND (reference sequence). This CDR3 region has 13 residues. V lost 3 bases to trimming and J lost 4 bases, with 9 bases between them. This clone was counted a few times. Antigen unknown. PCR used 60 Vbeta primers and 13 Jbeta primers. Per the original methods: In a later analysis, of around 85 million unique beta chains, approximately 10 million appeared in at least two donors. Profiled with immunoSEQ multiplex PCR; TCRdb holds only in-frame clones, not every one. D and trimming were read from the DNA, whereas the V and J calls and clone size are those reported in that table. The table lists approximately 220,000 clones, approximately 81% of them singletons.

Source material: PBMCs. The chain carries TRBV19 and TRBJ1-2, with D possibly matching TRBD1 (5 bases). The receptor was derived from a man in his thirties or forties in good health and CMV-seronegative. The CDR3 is CASSITGLYGYTF. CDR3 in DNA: TGTGCCAGTAGTATCACAGGCCTCTATGGCTACACCTTC.